Listed below are T cell receptor beta chains from one sample, sequenced in a study of shared clonotypes between healthy human individuals. Profiled with immunoSEQ multiplex PCR; TCRdb holds only in-frame clones, not every one. The table includes some 900,000 clones, around three quarters detected once. Specimen: memory CD4+ T cells sorted from blood. The receptors originated from a man younger than 30 in good health. The CDR3 runs from the conserved cysteine through the conserved F or W. D genes are given only for firm matches. A row's size may be missing; if present it is once, few, many or a size class.

v_call,d_call,cdr3_length,clone_size,j_call,cdr3_aa,cdr3_nt
TRBV30,TRBD1,12,-,TRBJ1-2,CAWTQGGLGYTF,TGTGCCTGGACGCAGGGGGGGCTTGGCTACACCTTC
TRBV7-2,-,13,few,TRBJ2-3,CASSASSRDTQYF,TGTGCCAGCAGCGCGTCGTCGAGAGATACGCAGTATTTT
TRBV6-5,TRBD1,12,few,TRBJ2-1,CASRDRYNEQFF,TGTGCCAGCAGGGACAGGTATAATGAGCAGTTCTTC
TRBV13,-,14,-,TRBJ1-1,CASSLGHTNTEAFF,TGTGCCAGCAGCTTGGGACATACGAACACTGAAGCTTTCTTT
TRBV6-5,-,14,-,TRBJ1-3,CASRDRFSGNTIYF,TGTGCCAGCAGAGACAGATTCTCTGGAAACACCATATATTTT
TRBV6-1,TRBD1,15,-,TRBJ2-7,CASSEGPGTAYEQYF,TGTGCCAGCAGTGAAGGTCCAGGGACAGCCTACGAGCAGTACTTC
TRBV29-1,-,13,-,TRBJ2-3,CSVGGRSTDTQYF,TGCAGCGTTGGGGGCCGGAGCACAGATACGCAGTATTTT
TRBV19,-,13,once,TRBJ2-5,CASSIGRVETQYF,TGTGCCAGTAGTATAGGGAGGGTGGAGACCCAGTACTTC
TRBV27,-,17,-,TRBJ2-1,CASSLYLIAENYNEQFF,TGTGCCAGCAGTTTATACCTAATAGCGGAAAACTACAATGAGCAGTTCTTC
TRBV6-1,-,15,-,TRBJ2-5,CASEANPRGKETQYF,TGTGCCTCCGAGGCCAATCCTAGGGGGAAGGAGACCCAGTACTTC
TRBV5-1,-,18,-,TRBJ1-6,CASSLVGQKSSYNSPLHF,TGCGCCAGCAGCTTGGTAGGACAGAAGAGCTCCTATAATTCACCCCTCCACTTT
TRBV5-4,TRBD1,15,-,TRBJ2-5,CASSPGQGLPESQYF,TGTGCCAGCAGCCCCGGACAGGGTTTGCCCGAGTCCCAGTACTTC
TRBV6-6,-,13,-,TRBJ1-5,CASSSGGGQPQHF,TGTGCCAGCAGTTCCGGGGGGGGCCAGCCCCAGCATTTT
TRBV10-1,TRBD1,14,-,TRBJ1-6,CASSAGQGRSPLHF,TGCGCCAGCAGTGCGGGACAGGGGAGATCACCCCTCCACTTT
TRBV6-5,-,12,few,TRBJ1-2,CASSKDKIHYTF,TGTGCCAGCAGTAAGGACAAAATCCATTACACCTTC
TRBV30,TRBD2,15,few,TRBJ2-2,CAWTRGGPGTGELFF,TGTGCCTGGACCCGCGGGGGTCCGGGAACCGGGGAGCTGTTTTTT
TRBV9,TRBD2,15,-,TRBJ2-3,CASSLGLVGTDTQYF,TGTGCCAGCAGCCTGGGACTAGTCGGCACAGATACGCAGTATTTT
TRBV27,-,14,-,TRBJ2-7,CASSPERLGYEQYF,TGTGCCAGCAGTCCCGAGAGATTAGGCTACGAGCAGTACTTC
TRBV25-1,-,17,-,TRBJ1-6,CASSSRGGAQTYSPLHF,TGTGCCAGCAGCTCCCGGGGGGGTGCTCAAACTTATTCACCCCTCCACTTT
TRBV5-8,-,15,few,TRBJ2-2,CASSLAGLVTGELFF,TGTGCCAGCAGCTTGGCCGGGCTAGTCACCGGGGAGCTGTTTTTT
TRBV12-2,-,14,few,TRBJ2-2,CASRFPMQYGELFF,TGTGCAAGTCGCTTCCCGATGCAATACGGGGAGCTGTTTTTT
TRBV9,TRBD2,13,-,TRBJ2-5,CASGGLAQETQYF,TGTGCCAGCGGAGGACTAGCGCAAGAGACCCAGTACTTC
TRBV2,TRBD2,14,few,TRBJ2-7,CASSEVLAGAEQYF,TGTGCCAGCAGTGAAGTGCTAGCGGGAGCTGAGCAGTACTTC
TRBV29-1,-,13,once,TRBJ1-1,CSVEGHMNTEAFF,TGCAGCGTGGAGGGACATATGAACACTGAAGCTTTCTTT
TRBV28,-,16,-,TRBJ1-5,CASSIWGGGGNQPQHF,TGTGCCAGCAGTATATGGGGCGGTGGGGGCAATCAGCCCCAGCATTTT
TRBV5-1,-,12,-,TRBJ1-1,CASSELTGEWLF,TGCGCCAGCAGCGAATTGACAGGCGAGTGGCTCTTT
TRBV10-3,-,13,-,TRBJ1-2,CAISDSANYGYTF,TGTGCCATCAGCGACAGTGCTAACTATGGCTACACCTTC
TRBV5-1,TRBD1,13,-,TRBJ2-7,CASTLQGSYEQYF,TGCGCCAGCACCTTACAGGGGAGCTACGAGCAGTACTTC
TRBV20-1,-,9,many,TRBJ1-1,CSASPMEVF,TGCAGTGCTAGCCCCATGGAGGTCTTT
TRBV5-1,TRBD2,17,-,TRBJ2-7,CASSLSLAGGWTYEQYF,TGCGCCAGCAGCTTGTCCTTAGCGGGAGGATGGACATACGAGCAGTACTTC
TRBV5-6,-,15,-,TRBJ1-2,CASTPSWGLNYGYTF,TGTGCCAGCACTCCGTCATGGGGGCTTAACTATGGCTACACCTTC
TRBV10-1,-,16,once,TRBJ2-2,CASSESTSSNTGELFF,TGCGCCAGCAGTGAGTCTACTAGCTCGAACACCGGGGAGCTGTTTTTT
TRBV7-2,-,14,-,TRBJ2-5,CASSFRQLQETQYF,TGTGCCAGCAGCTTTCGACAGCTCCAAGAGACCCAGTACTTC
TRBV5-1,TRBD1,15,-,TRBJ1-3,CASSLPWTGGDTIYF,TGCGCCAGCAGCTTGCCGTGGACAGGGGGAGACACCATATATTTT
TRBV7-7,TRBD2,16,-,TRBJ2-5,CASSQGAGGSGETQYF,TGTGCTAGCAGTCAGGGAGCGGGAGGGTCCGGAGAGACCCAGTACTTC
TRBV19,TRBD1,15,-,TRBJ2-4,CASSPRQGVANIQYF,TGTGCCAGTAGTCCGAGACAGGGGGTGGCAAACATTCAGTACTTC
TRBV2,TRBD1,14,-,TRBJ1-6,CASKTGQYNSPLHF,TGTGCCAGCAAAACGGGACAGTATAATTCACCCCTCCACTTT
TRBV10-1,TRBD1,15,-,TRBJ2-5,CASSGGGTAEETQYF,TGCGCCAGCAGTGGAGGTGGGACAGCGGAAGAGACCCAGTACTTC
TRBV6-6,TRBD2,14,few,TRBJ2-5,CASNEAGGQETQYF,TGTGCCAGCAACGAAGCGGGGGGCCAAGAGACCCAGTACTTC
TRBV7-2,TRBD1,15,-,TRBJ2-1,CASSYDRDNYNEQFF,TGTGCCAGCAGCTACGACAGGGATAACTACAATGAGCAGTTCTTC
TRBV7-9,-,13,-,TRBJ2-1,CASSPLADNEQFF,TGTGCCAGCAGCCCACTGGCCGACAATGAGCAGTTCTTC
TRBV19,TRBD1,15,few,TRBJ2-6,CASSITGAGANVLTF,TGTGCCAGTAGTATTACAGGGGCTGGGGCCAACGTCCTGACTTTC
TRBV28,-,15,-,TRBJ1-3,CASSPRGAGGNTIYF,TGTGCCAGCAGTCCTCGTGGGGCGGGTGGAAACACCATATATTTT
TRBV2,-,15,once,TRBJ1-5,CASNPEILGNQPQHF,TGTGCCAGCAATCCAGAGATTTTAGGCAATCAGCCCCAGCATTTT
TRBV5-4,-,16,-,TRBJ2-2,CASSLGGLLNTGELFF,TGTGCCAGCAGCTTGGGGGGCCTCCTGAACACCGGGGAGCTGTTTTTT
TRBV18,-,15,-,TRBJ1-4,CASSPEQATNEKLFF,TGTGCCAGCTCACCCGAACAGGCAACTAATGAAAAACTGTTTTTT
TRBV29-1,TRBD2,13,-,TRBJ2-3,CSVVLAGGYSEYF,TGCAGCGTTGTCTTAGCGGGGGGGTACAGTGAGTATTTT
TRBV15,-,15,-,TRBJ1-4,CATSTPMRVGEKLFF,TGTGCCACCAGCACCCCAATGAGAGTTGGGGAAAAACTGTTTTTT